This TCR beta chain comes out of a study of blood T cell repertoires in COVID-19. The wider study: Samples taken during acute and convalescent COVID-19 were collected in the United States, Italy and Spain.

Resolution of symptoms, clearance, or two negative PCRs was present in recovered Cohort 3 donors. In the original processing: Researchers report that nucleated cell counts were estimated from reference gene primer amplification. Only in-frame clones appear in the TCRdb table, and some are missing; sequencing was by immunoSEQ multiplex PCR. V and J calls and clone size are those listed in that table; D and trimming were worked out from the DNA. The data hold approximately 300,000 clones, with 85% to 90% observed a single time. Trimming stripped 6 bases from V and 1 base from J, with 10 bases between. CDR3 length equals 13 residues.

The chain combines TRBV12-3 or TRBV12-4 with TRBJ2-7, with D possibly matching TRBD1 (6 bases). This sequence was found in a woman aged 18-29 years who had recovered from COVID-19. Sequenced input: PBMCs or T cells enriched from blood (not recorded which). CDR3 DNA: TGTGCCAGCAGCCCAGGGGCATCCTACGAGCAGTACTTC. It encodes CASSPGASYEQYF.